Sequencing of this TCR beta chain was carried out in a study of response to subunit inactivated influenza vaccine. One entry per CDR3 protein results from TCRdb running MiXCR on the RT-PCR reads. The table has about 170,000 distinct CDR3 sequences, approximately 12% seen once. CDR3 size: 16 residues. CDR1 SGDLS and CDR2 YYNGEE come from the germline V gene. J gave up 6 bases and V 0 bases, and 8 bases lay outside the gene matches. This same sample was also taken into another study, of T cells expressing NK-cell markers. As reported in that work: Production of TCR beta cDNA relied on 5'RACE template switching with UMIs.

The gene calls are TRBV9 and TRBJ2-1; 8 bases match TRBD1. This receptor was taken from a man in his forties or fifties who received an inactivated influenza vaccine. The sequences come from CD8+ T cells sorted from PBMCs, collected about 13 days after vaccination. The CDR3 here is CASSVGRDRFSNEQFF. The DNA for the CDR3 is TGTGCCAGCAGCGTAGGCCGGGACAGGTTTAGCAATGAGCAGTTCTTC.